The 25 T cell receptor beta chains in this list originate from one sample, sequenced in a study of blood T cells in healthy people across ages. Primers used in a second PCR of about 7 to 12 cycles were a sample-barcoded 5' primer and a J-beta primer mix. TCRdb passed the 5' RACE reads through MiXCR, listing each CDR3 protein once. Among 750,000 or so distinct CDR3 sequences listed, about 25% were seen once. These data are also associated with another study on T cells of mothers and their children.

Sequenced material: blood. The receptors originated from a boy between 10 and 17 years old in good health.

The sample holds one count of this clonotype. The junction and the germline gene differ at one end; a read error may be behind it. This chain connects TRBV28 to TRBJ2-4; 7 bases align to TRBD1. CDR1 and CDR2 (germline): MDHEN, SYDVKM. The CDR3 is 15 amino acids. CDR3 coding DNA: TGTGTCAGCAGTTTGGCCCCAAGTACAGGGGCCATTCAGTACTTC. Protein: CVSSLAPSTGAIQYF.

This clonotype appeared a few times. A read error may account for a junction end that differs from germline. The V and J genes are TRBV20-1 and TRBJ2-7; 11 nucleotides align to TRBD1. In germline, CDR1 is DFQATT, CDR2 SNEGSKA (reference sequence). The CDR3 sequence is 14 residues long. The CDR3 sequence is CGAYRDRGSYEQYF. The CDR3 region has the DNA TGCGGTGCTTACCGGGACAGGGGGTCCTACGAGCAGTACTTC.

This clonotype has only a few counts. CDR3: CASSRDSGTDTQYF. CDR3 DNA: TGTGCCAGCAGTCGGGACAGTGGCACAGATACGCAGTATTTT. The genes are TRBV28 and TRBJ2-3, with TRBD1 identical over 7 bases. Germline assignment: CDR1 MDHEN and CDR2 SYDVKM. CDR3 length: 14 amino acids. The junction had 3 bases not matched to a gene; V was cut back by 5 bases and J by 1 base.

In this sample, this clonotype turned up once. V is TRBV7-8 and J is TRBJ2-3; 10 bases map to TRBD2. Germline CDR1 reads SGHVS; CDR2 reads FQNEAQ. This CDR3 contains 16 residues. The trim removed 4 bases at V and 6 bases at J, leaving 10 bases unmatched. CDR3: CASSYIAGGRTDTQYF. CDR3 nucleotides: TGTGCCAGCAGCTACATAGCGGGGGGTAGAACGGATACGCAGTATTTT.

This clonotype was seen a few times. V is TRBV5-4 and J is TRBJ2-5; the match to TRBD1 covers 8 bases. The V gene's germline CDR1 is SGHNT and CDR2 YYREEE (reference sequence). J lost 1 base, V lost 7 bases, and 9 bases had no gene match. CDR3 size: 15 residues. Here the CDR3 DNA reads TGTGCCAGCGGCCGGACAGGGTCTATCCAAGAGACCCAGTACTTC. Protein product: CASGRTGSIQETQYF.

This clonotype was recorded a few times. CDR3 DNA sequence: TGTGCCAGCGGGATCTTCGGCACCTACAATGAGCAGTTCTTC. It is translated as CASGIFGTYNEQFF. This chain links TRBV28 with TRBJ2-1; no reliable D call. The CDR3 is 14 residues long. The V end lost 8 bases, the J end lost 2 bases, and 13 bases lay between the germline ends. Germline V gives CDR1 MDHEN, CDR2 SYDVKM.

The DNA for the CDR3 is TGTGCCAGCAGTTTACGGGGATACTGGGACTCTGGGGCCAACGTCCTGACTTTC. Encoded protein: CASSLRGYWDSGANVLTF. The chain employs TRBV12-3 or TRBV12-4 and TRBJ2-6; D is perhaps TRBD2 (5 bases). This CDR3 contains 18 residues. V lost 2 bases to trimming and J lost 0 bases, with 14 bases between them.

This clonotype has a handful of counts. The CDR3 nucleotides are TGTGCCAGCAGTTTATCCCCTAGGCTCTACGAGCAGTACTTC. Translated: CASSLSPRLYEQYF. The chain carries TRBV28 and TRBJ2-7; D is unresolved. Germline CDR1 MDHEN, CDR2 SYDVKM. This CDR3 is 14 amino acids long. The V end lost 1 base, the J end lost 3 bases, and 10 bases lay between the germline ends.

This clonotype was seen a few times. The chain combines TRBV11-2 with TRBJ2-5; D unclear. The V end lost 5 bases, the J end lost 5 bases, and 9 bases lay between the germline ends. Germline V gene sequence: CDR1 SGHAT, CDR2 FQNNGV. The CDR3 covers 12 residues. The CDR3 DNA reads TGTGCCAGCAGCGAGAGGTGGGAGACCCAGTACTTC. Protein: CASSERWETQYF.

In this sample, this clonotype turned up a few times. The chain employs TRBV20-1 and TRBJ1-2, with 7 bases lining up with TRBD1. The germline V gene encodes CDR1 DFQATT and CDR2 SNEGSKA (reference sequence). The CDR3 runs to 13 residues. Trimming removed 6 bases from V and 7 bases from J; junction bases left unmatched: 11. The CDR3 DNA reads TGCAGTGCGAGCCTCGGGACAGATGGTGGCTACACCTTC. Translation gives CSASLGTDGGYTF.

The J gene is TRBJ1-1, the V gene TRBV7-2; D gene ambiguous. The V and J ends lost 1 base and 4 bases respectively, with 10 bases between them. The CDR3 extends over 14 amino acids. Looked up from germline, CDR1 is SGHTA and CDR2 is FQGNSA. The CDR3 nucleotides are TGTGCCAGCAGCTTAGTACTCCCGGCCACTGAAGCTTTCTTT. This gives the protein CASSLVLPATEAFF.

As regards this clonotype: The junction shows a germline mismatch at one end, possibly a read error. The chain has TRBV7-2 and TRBJ2-3, with D unresolved. The CDR3 totals 11 residues. The V gene's germline CDR1 is SGHTA and CDR2 FQGNSA. CDR3 residues: CANSFTDTQYF. The DNA of the CDR3 is TGTGCCAACAGCTTTACAGATACGCAGTATTTT.

This clonotype was seen only a few times. The chain is built from TRBV7-3 and TRBJ2-1, with D maybe TRBD2 (7 bases). The germline V gene has CDR1 SGHTA and CDR2 FQGTGA. V lost 6 bases to trimming and J lost 8 bases, with 23 bases between them. The CDR3 totals 16 residues. CDR3 nucleotide sequence: TGTGCCAGCAGGCGTTCAGAGGGGGGGCCGTTTTATGAGCAGTTCTTC. Protein: CASRRSEGGPFYEQFF.

In its sample, this clonotype was seen a few times. Sequence at one end of the junction differs from germline and may be a read error. The chain combines TRBV11-2 with TRBJ1-2; no reliable D call. CDR3 length: 15 amino acids. Per the germline V gene, CDR1 is SGHAT and CDR2 is FQNNGV. For the CDR3, the DNA is TGTGCCAGCAGCTTAGAACGAACAGTCCCACAACTCTCATCCTTC. Translation gives CASSLERTVPQLSSF.

This clonotype came up many times. The rearrangement links TRBV28 to TRBJ2-5, with 9 nucleotides matching TRBD2. Germline assignment: CDR1 MDHEN and CDR2 SYDVKM. V dropped 6 bases and J dropped 5; count of bases not matched to a gene: 7. The CDR3 covers 14 residues. CDR3 sequence reads: CASRSGLATETQYF. CDR3 nucleotides: TGTGCCAGCAGATCGGGACTAGCAACGGAGACCCAGTACTTC.

There are a few counts of this clonotype. The gene calls are TRBV6-5 and TRBJ1-4; D uncertain. The CDR3 has 14 amino acids. The germline V gene has CDR1 MNHEY and CDR2 SVGAGI. Between the trimmed V and J ends, which lost 0 bases and 4 bases, there was a span of 6 bases. In DNA, the CDR3 is TGTGCCAGCAGTTACTCGGCCGGTAATGAAAAACTGTTTTTT. Translated: CASSYSAGNEKLFF.

The chain uses TRBV25-1 and TRBJ2-5; D could derive from TRBD1 or TRBD2 (6 bases each). From germline, CDR1 is MGHDK and CDR2 SYGVNS. Between the trimmed V and J ends, which lost 2 bases and 2 bases, there was a span of 12 bases. The length of the CDR3 is 15 residues. The CDR3 reads CASSEPTGLQETQYF. CDR3 nucleotides: TGTGCCAGCAGTGAACCGACAGGACTACAAGAGACCCAGTACTTC. Looking up the rest from reference TRBV25-1 and TRBJ2-5 gives the full variable domain: EADIYQTPRYLVIGTGKKITLECSQTMGHDKMYWYQQDPGMELHLIHYSYGVNSTEKGDLSSESTVSRIRTEHFPLTLESARPSHTSQYLCASSEPTGLQETQYFGPGTRLLVL.

The chain joins TRBV7-2 to TRBJ1-1, with D maybe TRBD1 (6 bases). This CDR3 spans 14 amino acids. Trimming left V 5 bases short and J 4 bases short, with 14 bases between. Germline V gene sequence: CDR1 SGHTA, CDR2 FQGNSA. Written as DNA, the CDR3 is TGTGCCAGCAGCACAAACAGGGTGGGCACTGAAGCTTTCTTT. Protein: CASSTNRVGTEAFF.

The J gene is TRBJ2-1, the V gene TRBV24-1, with 14 bases matching TRBD2. From germline, CDR1 is KGHDR and CDR2 SFDVKD. The CDR3 runs to 16 residues. The V and J ends lost 7 bases and 12 bases, in that order; junction bases with no gene match: 13. The CDR3 region is CATRHTGTSGSVGQFF. The CDR3 region has the DNA TGTGCCACCAGACATACCGGGACTAGCGGGAGTGTAGGGCAGTTCTTC.

This clonotype has only a few counts. The chain is built from TRBV7-6 and TRBJ1-4; no reliable D call. The germline V gene encodes CDR1 SGHVS and CDR2 FNYEAQ. This CDR3 is built from 13 residues. Trimming stripped 5 bases from V and 8 bases from J, with 12 bases between. The CDR3 DNA follows: TGTGCCAGCAGCACCACTATGGAAGAAAAACTGTTTTTT. This encodes CASSTTMEEKLFF.

A remark on this clonotype: An end of the junction differs from the germline gene, which may be a read error. V gene TRBV9 combines with J gene TRBJ2-5; no definite D call. The CDR3 extends over 13 amino acids. CDR1 SGDLS and CDR2 YYNGEE come from the germline V gene. This CDR3 reads CAGSPPRQETQYF. In DNA form, the CDR3 reads TGTGCCGGCAGCCCCCCGCGGCAAGAGACCCAGTACTTC.

The chain joins TRBV11-2 to TRBJ2-3, with 8 positions matching TRBD2. Germline CDR1 is SGHAT and CDR2 is FQNNGV. This CDR3 has 18 amino acids. V trimming: 2 bases; J trimming: 0 bases; junction bases outside the gene matches: 10. The CDR3, as DNA: TGTGCCAGCAGCTTACACGGGGGGGGCGGGGCAAGCACAGATACGCAGTATTTT. This translates into CASSLHGGGGASTDTQYF.

This clonotype was counted only a few times. V gene TRBV20-1 combines with J gene TRBJ1-1; D remains ambiguous. V was clipped by 3 bases and J by 2 bases, with 10 bases between them. Germline V gene sequence: CDR1 DFQATT, CDR2 SNEGSKA (reference sequence). The CDR3 is made up of 13 amino acids. This chain's CDR3 is CSARGRRNTEAFF. The CDR3 nucleotides are TGCAGTGCTAGGGGGAGGAGAAACACTGAAGCTTTCTTT.

This clonotype was counted a few times. This chain connects TRBV28 to TRBJ2-4; 7 nucleotides align to TRBD1. From germline, CDR1 is MDHEN and CDR2 SYDVKM. V lost 5 bases and J lost 8; bases outside the gene matches: 9. The CDR3 sequence is 14 residues long. The CDR3 DNA follows: TGTGCCAGCAGTCTTAACAGGGGAACGGACATTCAGTACTTC. Translation: CASSLNRGTDIQYF. Full variable domain (remainder filled in from reference TRBV28 and TRBJ2-4): DVKVTQSSRYLVKRTGEKVFLECVQDMDHENMFWYRQDPGLGLRLIYFSYDVKMKEKGDIPEGYSVSREKKERFSLILESASTNQTSMYLCASSLNRGTDIQYFGAGTRLSVL.

This clonotype came up a few times. This sequence joins TRBV5-1 and TRBJ1-1, with unresolved D. This CDR3 comprises 16 residues. V was shortened by 0 bases and J by 0 bases, with 12 bases between the two germline ends. The V gene's germline CDR1 is SGHRS and CDR2 YFSETQ. The CDR3 DNA sequence: TGCGCCAGCAGCTTGGATGAGGGTCCGATGAACACTGAAGCTTTCTTT. Amino acids: CASSLDEGPMNTEAFF.